Listed below are T cell receptor beta chains from one sample, sequenced in a study of T-cell memory formation after mild COVID-19. TCRdb independently ran MiXCR on the 5' RACE reads; one entry per CDR3 protein. The sample lists 300,000 to 400,000 distinct CDR3 sequences; approximately 15% were seen once. Sequencing input: PBMCs or a T cell subset sorted from them (not recorded which). The receptors here all came from a man younger than 30 who had mild COVID-19 (a few samples of this study predate the infection). Cell type and time point are not known. CDR3s include the opening cysteine and the closing phenylalanine or tryptophan. D genes are given only for firm matches. Part of the rows lack a size; the others show once, few, many or a class for expanded clones.

>TRBV20-1|TRBD1|TRBJ1-2|few
TGCAGTGCGGCGGACAGGGGGAAGCATGGCTACACCTTC
CSAADRGKHGYTF
>TRBV6-5|NA|TRBJ2-4|few
TGTGCCAGCAGTTCTAGGGGATTCGAGTTTGATCAGTACTTC
CASSSRGFEFDQYF
>TRBV5-6|TRBD1|TRBJ2-7|NA
TGTGCCAGCAGCTTGGGACGGACAGGGGTGAGCTACGAGCAGTACTTC
CASSLGRTGVSYEQYF
>TRBV15|NA|TRBJ2-5|NA
TGTGCCACCAGCAGTTTAGCGGCCTACGAGACCCAGTACTTC
CATSSLAAYETQYF
>TRBV4-3|TRBD2|TRBJ2-1|few
TGCGCCAGCAGCTCAAATTTCCGGGGGGTCTCCTACAATGAGCAGTTCTTC
CASSSNFRGVSYNEQFF
>TRBV7-2|NA|TRBJ1-1|NA
TGTGCCAGCAGCTTAGAGAGGGGGAGAGGAGCTTTCTTT
CASSLERGRGAFF
>TRBV10-3|TRBD2|TRBJ2-2|few
TGTGCCTCAAACCCCCTAGCGGGGGGGTCCGGGGAGCTGTTTTTT
CASNPLAGGSGELFF
>TRBV3-1|TRBD1|TRBJ1-6|NA
TGTGCCAGCAGGTGGACAGGGAATTCACCCCTCCACTTT
CASRWTGNSPLHF
>TRBV6-5|TRBD1|TRBJ1-1|NA
TGTGCCAGCAGTTACTATGGGACAGGGGGCACTGAAGCTTTCTTT
CASSYYGTGGTEAFF
>TRBV6-2/TRBV6-3|NA|TRBJ2-1|NA
TGTGCCAGCAACGCCTGGGTGGGATCCCTCTACAATGAGCAGTTCTTC
CASNAWVGSLYNEQFF
>TRBV5-1|NA|TRBJ1-1|few
TGCGCCAGCCGCGGGAGCTCCACTGAAGCTTTCTTT
CASRGSSTEAFF
>TRBV5-6|NA|TRBJ2-3|many
TGTGCCAGCAGCTTGTATTTGACCGGCACAGATACGCAGTATTTT
CASSLYLTGTDTQYF
>TRBV7-6|NA|TRBJ2-7|many
TGTGCCAGCAGCCCAACGGGACTCGTGTCAGACGAGCAGTACTTC
CASSPTGLVSDEQYF
>TRBV19|NA|TRBJ1-2|few
TGTGCCAGTAGTGATTCGGGACTCTTCCGCTATGGCTACACCTTC
CASSDSGLFRYGYTF
>TRBV6-5|NA|TRBJ2-5|NA
TGTGCCAGCAGCCAATTGGTCGGGGCTGAAGAGACCCAGTACTTC
CASSQLVGAEETQYF
>TRBV12-3/TRBV12-4|NA|TRBJ1-2|NA
TGTGCCAGCAGTTCCGTACCACGTCCTTATGGCTACACCTTC
CASSSVPRPYGYTF
>TRBV28|NA|TRBJ2-3|NA
TGTGCCAGCCGGGGGAATTGGGATACGCAGTATTTT
CASRGNWDTQYF
>TRBV27|NA|TRBJ2-5|NA
TGTGCCAGCAGTTTATCGGGGGAGCATCAAGAGACCCAGTACTTC
CASSLSGEHQETQYF
>TRBV5-1|NA|TRBJ2-7|NA
TGCGCCAGCAGCCCAGGCGGGGCCGAAAACTACGAGCAGTACTTC
CASSPGGAENYEQYF
>TRBV4-2|TRBD1|TRBJ2-5|few
TGTGCCAGCAGCCAACTCATGTCGGGACAGGGGGCGTGGGAGACCCAGTACTTC
CASSQLMSGQGAWETQYF
>TRBV7-9|TRBD2|TRBJ2-7|NA
TGTGCCAGCAGCCGTCGGACTAGCAGAGAGCAGTACTTC
CASSRRTSREQYF
>TRBV18|NA|TRBJ1-1|NA
TGTGCCAGCTCTCCAGGGGCTTCTGTGAACACTGAAGCTTTCTTT
CASSPGASVNTEAFF
>TRBV11-2|NA|TRBJ2-1|NA
TGTGCCAGCAGCCCAGACAGTGATGAGCAGTTCTTC
CASSPDSDEQFF
>TRBV11-2|NA|TRBJ1-2|NA
TGTGCCAGCAGTACCAATGGGGACGGCTACACCTTC
CASSTNGDGYTF
>TRBV5-1|NA|TRBJ2-1|few
TGCGCCAGCAGCTTGTCAGACTTCGCGGCCAATGAGCAGTTCTTC
CASSLSDFAANEQFF
>TRBV15|NA|TRBJ2-2|few
TGTGCCACCAGCAGAGATCTCAACACCGGGGAGCTGTTTTTT
CATSRDLNTGELFF
>TRBV20-1|NA|TRBJ1-5|NA
TGCAGTGCTAGAGGGTGGAGGGGGGATCAGCCCCAGCATTTT
CSARGWRGDQPQHF
>TRBV7-3|NA|TRBJ1-1|few
TGTGCCAGCAGCTTCTCGGCAGAGAACACTGAAGCTTTCTTT
CASSFSAENTEAFF